Presented here are 6 T cell receptor beta chains from one specimen sequenced in a study of technical replicates of blood from a few donors. Sequencing was performed with immunoSEQ multiplex PCR; in TCRdb, only in-frame clones are kept and a portion is missing. The sample contains 75,000 to 95,000 clones, roughly 90% of which appear only once. The sequencing sample was made of T cells isolated from PBMCs. The receptors originated from a human donor in good health.

The chain uses TRBV5-4 and TRBJ2-1; 7 nucleotides line up with TRBD2. Germline V lookup: CDR1 SGHNT, CDR2 YYREEE (reference sequence). V was pared by 3 bases and J by 5 bases, with 11 bases of the junction left unmatched. The CDR3 has 16 amino acids. The chain's CDR3 is CASSSGPSGNHNEQFF. The CDR3 DNA reads as TGTGCCAGCAGCTCGGGGCCTAGCGGAAATCACAATGAGCAGTTCTTC.

The chain carries TRBV9 and TRBJ2-1; tentative D call: TRBD2 (7 bases). The length of the CDR3 is 16 residues. CDR1 and CDR2 from the germline V gene are SGDLS and YYNGEE. V lost 2 bases and J lost 7, with 19 bases in between. This chain's CDR3 is CASSVMGGGVNNEQFF. The DNA for the CDR3 is TGTGCCAGCAGCGTGATGGGAGGGGGGGTTAATAATGAGCAGTTCTTC.

The rearrangement links TRBV5-1 to TRBJ2-1; 11 nucleotides line up with TRBD2. Germline CDR1 is SGHRS and CDR2 is YFSETQ. Unmatched junction bases numbered 6, after V lost 0 bases and J lost 4 bases. This CDR3 region has 17 residues. The CDR3, as DNA: TGCGCCAGCAGCTTGGCCCTAGCGGGAGGTAATTACAATGAGCAGTTCTTC. Residues: CASSLALAGGNYNEQFF.

This chain links TRBV7-9 with TRBJ2-5; 7 nucleotides match TRBD1. The germline gives CDR1 SEHNR, CDR2 FQNEAQ (reference sequence). Trimming at V came to 0 bases and at J to 7 bases, leaving 17 bases not matched to a gene. The CDR3 runs 18 residues. The CDR3 DNA is TGTGCCAGCAGCTTAGCCCTAGGAAGAACAGGGGCCTCGGGGACCCAGTACTTC. It yields the protein CASSLALGRTGASGTQYF.

The V call is TRBV19, the J call TRBJ2-2; 11 bases are a match to TRBD1. The CDR3 is 15 residues long. V shed 5 bases and J 16 bases; nucleotides not matched to a gene: 15. Germline CDR1 is LNHDA and CDR2 is SQIVND (reference sequence). CDR3 in amino acids: CASSVPGTGGNVPFF. As DNA, the CDR3 is TGTGCCAGTAGTGTGCCCGGGACAGGGGGAAATGTTCCGTTTTTT.

The rearrangement uses TRBV6-5 and TRBJ2-7, with TRBD1 matching over 9 bases. V was clipped by 4 bases and J by 4 bases; unmatched bases: 5. Germline V lookup: CDR1 MNHEY, CDR2 SVGAGI. The CDR3 is 14 amino acids. CDR3 loop: CASSFGTGTYEQYF. The CDR3 coding sequence is TGTGCCAGCAGTTTCGGGACAGGGACATACGAGCAGTACTTC.